The present TCR beta chain was sequenced within a study of blood T cell repertoires in COVID-19. The wider study: Specimens from acute and convalescent COVID-19 originated in the United States, Italy and Spain. PBMCs, B-cell-depleted T cells, or T cells provided the cDNA or gDNA that made up the material.

V lost 6 bases and J lost 3, with 14 bases in between. Germline V CDR1 and CDR2: KGHSH, LQKENI. The CDR3 contains 14 residues. Per the original methods: Using reference gene primer amplification, nucleated cell counts were estimated. Sequenced by immunoSEQ multiplex PCR; TCRdb stores in-frame clones only, minus some. That table supplies the V and J calls and clone size; D and trimming were determined from the DNA. The table includes 200,000 or so clones, 84% detected once. Sequenced material: peripheral blood. V gene TRBV18 combines with J gene TRBJ1-2; D is perhaps TRBD1 (5 bases). The origin of this receptor is a woman between 65 and 79 years old with active or convalescent COVID-19. This CDR3 reads CASSPLGRDYGYTF. The CDR3 DNA sequence: TGTGCCAGCTCCCCTTTGGGGCGTGACTATGGCTACACCTTC. The variable domain in full, with the rest retrieved from reference TRBV18 and TRBJ1-2, is NAGVMQNPRHLVRRRGQEARLRCSPMKGHSHVYWYRQLPEEGLKFMVYLQKENIIDESGMPKERFSAEFPKEGPSILRIQQVVRGDSAAYFCASSPLGRDYGYTFGSGTRLTVV.